A selection of T cell receptor beta chains follows, all from one sample in a study of neoadjuvant anti-PD-1 for oral cavity cancer. Only in-frame clones appear in the TCRdb table, and some are missing; sequencing was by immunoSEQ multiplex PCR. The data hold 8,500 to 10,000 clones, with approximately 68% observed a single time. The sequencing here drew on PBMCs, taken after nivolumab (anti-PD-1) treatment. Receptors originate from a person aged 35-79 years with oral cavity squamous cell carcinoma. Both conserved end residues are trimmed from each CDR3. Clone size is stated in some rows and not others, as once, few, many or a class when expanded.

.	TRBV5-1	TRBJ1-1	ASSLEQSGNTEAF
.	TRBV5-6	TRBJ1-5	ASSSLDSGQPQH
.	TRBV4-1	TRBJ1-1	ASSPQGLNTEAF
.	TRBV19	TRBJ1-5	ATHKGSNQPQH
.	TRBV6-5	TRBJ1-6	ASSNGANSPLH
.	TRBV19	TRBJ1-5	ASSAQGSNQPQH
.	TRBV5-1	TRBJ2-3	ASSADSSAGDTQY
few	TRBV27	TRBJ2-7	ASSAGLDMREQY
.	TRBV19	TRBJ2-1	ASSIKIGLQF
.	TRBV19	TRBJ2-6	ASRPGRGANVLT
.	TRBV25-1	TRBJ2-3	ASSESYGSTDTQY
few	TRBV4-1	TRBJ1-2	ASSQDLPAGNYGYT
.	TRBV5-1	TRBJ1-1	ASTPGSANTEAF
.	TRBV6-1	TRBJ1-1	ASRAVFRETEAF
.	TRBV9	TRBJ1-1	ASSVVQNTEAF
once	TRBV10-1	TRBJ2-5	ASTGSASGQETQY
.	TRBV9	TRBJ2-1	ASSVGTRGNEQF
.	TRBV19	TRBJ1-2	ASSIEGTVGGYT
.	TRBV11-2	TRBJ1-1	ASSFSGQQNTEAF
.	TRBV6-5	TRBJ2-5	ASSSLAAPFETQY
.	TRBV5-6	TRBJ1-6	ASSLDSGSTDSPLH
few	TRBV5-6	TRBJ2-7	ASSPKYRAVGTYEQY
.	TRBV10-3	TRBJ1-2	AISARGEWT
.	TRBV2	TRBJ2-5	ASKEAGGGTQY
.	TRBV6-1	TRBJ1-1	ASRLNTEAF
.	TRBV6-5	TRBJ1-6	ASRQAGRSPLH
.	TRBV10-3	TRBJ2-7	AIGPRREQY
.	TRBV11-3	TRBJ2-2	ASSFFSGNTGELF
.	TRBV6-1	TRBJ1-4	ASGRGQANEKLF
.	TRBV7-8	TRBJ1-5	ASSFRDRVSNQPQH
.	TRBV27	TRBJ2-1	ASSSAGNEQF
.	TRBV29-1	TRBJ2-7	SVEDPSGMRGEQY
.	TRBV5-1	TRBJ2-1	ASSRQGEDNEQF
once	TRBV6-1	TRBJ1-1	ASSRGDPNTEAF
.	TRBV6-5	TRBJ1-1	ASSYSRTVGEAF
.	TRBV9	TRBJ2-5	ASSVGQGDGETQY
once	TRBV19	TRBJ1-5	ASSVRDRGNQPQH